This TCR beta chain was documented in a study of shared T cell receptors in the human thymus. Clones were sequenced by immunoSEQ multiplex PCR, and TCRdb holds only the in-frame ones, with some missing. The repertoire holds 450,000 to 650,000 clones, with approximately 80% as singletons. The V gene's germline CDR1 is MNHNS and CDR2 SASEGT. The J segment lost 0 bases and the V segment lost 4 bases, leaving 2 bases of the junction unmatched. This CDR3 is 15 amino acids long. The data were also submitted as part of a second study, on human thymus T cells. Turning to that study: Healthy Finnish infants having corrective surgery for congenital heart defects served as donors. Resections obtained during corrective heart surgery supplied the thymus tissue. Thymic and blood repertoires showed apparently biased V and J gene usage. Related studies noted strongly shared thymic repertoires across unrelated people.

The J gene is TRBJ1-3, the V gene TRBV6-1; 8 nucleotides agree with TRBD1. The TCR originated in a boy younger than two with a congenital heart defect. The sequenced material came from thymocytes. CDR3 residues: CASSAGQGSGNTIYF. CDR3 DNA: TGTGCCAGCAGTGCCGGACAGGGCTCTGGAAACACCATATATTTT.